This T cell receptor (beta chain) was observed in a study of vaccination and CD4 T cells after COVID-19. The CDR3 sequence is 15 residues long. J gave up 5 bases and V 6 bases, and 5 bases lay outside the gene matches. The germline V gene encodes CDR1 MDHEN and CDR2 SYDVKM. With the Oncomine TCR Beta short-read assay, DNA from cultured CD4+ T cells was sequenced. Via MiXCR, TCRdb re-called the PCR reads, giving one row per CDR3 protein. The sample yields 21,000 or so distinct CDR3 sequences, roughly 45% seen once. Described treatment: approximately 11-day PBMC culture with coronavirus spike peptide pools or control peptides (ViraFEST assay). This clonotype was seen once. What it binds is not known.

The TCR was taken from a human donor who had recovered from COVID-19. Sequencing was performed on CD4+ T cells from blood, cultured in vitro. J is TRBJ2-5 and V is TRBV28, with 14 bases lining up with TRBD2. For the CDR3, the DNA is TGTGCCAGCAGAGGGACTAGCGGGAGTGGCGAGACCCAGTACTTC. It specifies CASRGTSGSGETQYF.